This T cell receptor beta chain is from a study of CXCR3-negative and CXCR3-positive naive CD8 T cells. The germline V gene has CDR1 SGHRS and CDR2 YFSETQ. This CDR3 is 15 amino acids long. Study-wide findings and caveats: Naive CXCR3-positive cells had TRB CDR3s more hydrophobic than those of CXCR3-negative naive cells. Naive cells used TRBV-TRBJ genes in much the same way whether CXCR3-negative or CXCR3-positive; memory cells did not.

Sorting yielded triplicates of roughly 310,000 cells for each CD8+ T cell subset. A CD45RO-CCR7+CD27+CD95- phenotype identified naive CD8+ T cells. cDNA libraries for TRB were generated by 5' RACE incorporating UMI labels. Reanalyzing the 5' RACE reads, TCRdb keeps one entry per CDR3 protein, without DNA. Its table records 120,000 to 150,000 distinct CDR3 sequences. On this clonotype: Antigen specificity is unknown.

The sequenced material came from naive CXCR3+ CD8+ T cells from blood. As to subset: CD45RO-CCR7+CD27+CD95- naive CD8+ T cells expressing CXCR3 (TNR3+). The sequence derives from a human donor in good health. Some clones in this sample may be carry-over from other donors' samples. The V call is TRBV5-1, the J call TRBJ2-7; TCRdb outputs TRBD2, but without DNA this stays unchecked. CDR3 sequence reads: CASSLGPSGSYEQYF.